In its sample, the clone carrying this T cell receptor beta chain was seen a few times. Other DNA sequences in this specimen translate into the identical CDR3. The data stem from a study of blood T cell repertoires in COVID-19. Across the study: Specimens from acute and convalescent COVID-19 originated in the United States, Italy and Spain.

Study processing details: Amplification with reference gene primers provided the estimates of nucleated cell counts. Assay: immunoSEQ multiplex PCR; the TCRdb copy retains only in-frame clones and omits some. V and J calls and clone size are those listed in that table; D and trimming were worked out from the DNA. Of around 100,000 clones listed, more than 75% are singletons. The material sequenced was peripheral blood. The sequence came from a man aged 25-45 years in a cohort sampled during active COVID-19.

CDR3 residues: CASSPRVSGANVLTF. The CDR3 DNA reads as TGTGCCAGCAGCCCCCGGGTCTCTGGGGCCAACGTCCTGACTTTC. This sequence joins TRBV7-9 and TRBJ2-6; no clear D gene. The germline V and J ends were trimmed by 5 bases and 0 bases, with 8 bases remaining between them. The CDR3 extends over 15 amino acids. Germline CDR1 and CDR2: SEHNR and FQNEAQ (reference sequence).